The present entry profiles one TCR beta chain with its context. Its antigen is unidentified. The sample is drawn from a study of cytomegalovirus exposure and HLA in healthy donors. Germline lookup yields CDR1 LNHDA and CDR2 SQIVND (reference sequence). The CDR3 is 12 amino acids. Study-wide findings and caveats: Among TCR beta chains, those listed as cytomegalovirus-associated numbered more than 150. As a later analysis revealed, the rate of TCR association differed by HLA locus, with DRB1 most and HLA-C fewest.

Donors were ostensibly healthy at sampling, although undocumented immune exposures were probable. The PCR had 60 Vbeta and 13 Jbeta primers. Generated by immunoSEQ multiplex PCR, the TCRdb table keeps only in-frame clones and is missing some. The sample lists about 82,000 clones; roughly 80% were seen once. The sequenced material came from PBMCs. The gene calls are TRBV19 and TRBJ2-5; no reliable D call. Judging by the DNA end, TRBJ2-7 fits better; the J call may be wrong. The TCR sequence derives from a man between 45 and 60 years old in good health and CMV-seronegative. DNA for the CDR3: TGTGCCAGTACCCACTCCCCCCACGAGCAGTACTTC. Its protein is CASTHSPHEQYF.